Below are 25 T cell receptor beta chains sequenced from a single sample in a study of T cells in localized non-small cell lung cancer (dated by TCRdb to 2018 to 2021). Library preparation employed the immunoSEQ multiplex PCR assay. In TCRdb, the immuneACCESS table is reduced to in-frame sequences with V and J assigned. These tables do not hold every clone; where another copy was compared, an unresolved V gene accounts for under half, and the others remain unexplained. Counted in this sample were around 90,000 clones; around 82% of them appeared once. Of the sample, about a fifth falls within the top ten clones. Sequencing was performed on PBMCs, taken before any cancer treatment. These receptors came from a man aged 40 to 69 with stage II squamous cell lung carcinoma.

This chain joins TRBV5-4 and TRBJ2-7; 7 bases map to TRBD2. In germline, CDR1 is SGHNT, CDR2 YYREEE (reference sequence). This CDR3 contains 16 residues. The trim removed 4 bases at V and 2 bases at J, leaving 12 bases unmatched. CDR3 amino acids: CASSPAGTIRAYEQYF. The CDR3 bases are TGTGCCAGCAGCCCCGCTGGGACTATCAGGGCCTACGAGCAGTACTTC.

The chain is built from TRBV27 and TRBJ2-5; tentative D call: TRBD2 (5 bases). The closer fit of TRBJ2-7 to the DNA end suggests the J call may be wrong. Germline V gene sequence: CDR1 MNHEY, CDR2 SMNVEV (reference sequence). There are 13 residues in the CDR3. CDR3 nucleotide sequence: TGTGCCAGCAGTCGGACTGGCCTGGACGAGCAGTACTTC. It translates to CASSRTGLDEQYF.

This chain joins TRBV18 and TRBJ2-5; the D is unclear. The CDR3 loop spans 14 amino acids. Trimming stripped 2 bases from V and 2 bases from J, with 9 bases between. Per the germline V gene, CDR1 is KGHSH and CDR2 is LQKENI. The CDR3 protein is CASSPINNQETQYF. The CDR3, as DNA: TGTGCCAGCTCACCAATCAATAATCAAGAGACCCAGTACTTC.

The gene calls are TRBV6-1 and TRBJ1-1, with 7 bases matching TRBD1. The V and J ends lost 4 bases and 5 bases, in that order; junction bases with no gene match: 7. The CDR3 consists of 14 residues. Germline V gene lookup returns CDR1 MNHNS and CDR2 SASEGT. CDR3 sequence reads: CASSGSAGGTEAFF. The DNA for the CDR3 is TGTGCCAGCAGTGGATCGGCAGGGGGAACTGAAGCTTTCTTT.

This clone turned up a few times. V usage is TRBV28 and J usage is TRBJ1-1, with D maybe TRBD1 (6 bases). V was clipped by 5 bases and J by 4 bases, with 17 bases between them. Germline CDR1 and CDR2: MDHEN and SYDVKM. The CDR3 loop spans 15 amino acids. CDR3 coding DNA: TGTGCCAGCAGTATCGCACAGGGCTGGGGCACTGAAGCTTTCTTT. It yields the protein CASSIAQGWGTEAFF.

The chain recombines TRBV7-3 with TRBJ2-5, with D possibly TRBD1 on 7 matching bases. Per the germline V gene, CDR1 is SGHTA and CDR2 is FQGTGA. V was trimmed by 4 bases and J by 5 bases, leaving 17 bases between them. The CDR3 is 15 amino acids. The CDR3 region is CASSSTGAGGETQYF. As DNA, the CDR3 is TGTGCCAGCAGCTCTACGGGGGCAGGGGGTGAGACCCAGTACTTC.

This chain connects TRBV27 to TRBJ1-4, with D possibly TRBD1 on 5 matching bases. Germline V gives CDR1 MNHEY, CDR2 SMNVEV (reference sequence). V lost 5 bases to trimming and J lost 1 base, with 11 bases between them. The length of the CDR3 is 15 residues. CDR3 protein: CASSPRQLTNEKLFF. CDR3 nucleotides: TGTGCCAGCAGTCCGCGACAGTTAACTAATGAAAAACTGTTTTTT.

This rearrangement joins TRBV29-1 to TRBJ2-4; tentatively, D is TRBD1 (8 bases). The V gene lost 4 bases and the J gene lost 12 bases, with 19 bases spanning the gap. Germline loops: CDR1 SQVTM, CDR2 ANQGSEA. The CDR3 length is 13 residues. Written as DNA, the CDR3 is TGCAGCGTTGGGGACAGGTCCCCGGGAGGTCAGTACTTC. Translating it yields CSVGDRSPGGQYF.

V gene TRBV9 combines with J gene TRBJ2-3, with D perhaps TRBD1 (8 bases). The V gene lost 1 base and the J gene lost 4 bases, with 13 bases spanning the gap. CDR3 length equals 15 residues. From germline, CDR1 is SGDLS and CDR2 YYNGEE. The CDR3 coding sequence is TGTGCCAGCAGCGTAAGGACAGGGAGGGCAGATACGCAGTATTTT. This codes for CASSVRTGRADTQYF. Complete variable domain (other parts from reference TRBV9 and TRBJ2-3): DSGVTQTPKHLITATGQRVTLRCSPRSGDLSVYWYQQSLDQGLQFLIQYYNGEERAKGNILERFSAQQFPDLHSELNLSSLELGDSALYFCASSVRTGRADTQYFGPGTRLTVL.

In its sample, this clone was seen a few times. The rearrangement uses TRBV30 and TRBJ2-7; 9 bases fit TRBD1. The trim removed 4 bases at V and 6 bases at J, leaving 7 bases unmatched. This CDR3 is built from 13 residues. Germline assignment: CDR1 GTSNPN and CDR2 SVGIG (reference sequence). The CDR3 bases are TGTGCCTGGACTCGGGACAGGGTCGGCGAGCAGTACTTC. This gives the protein CAWTRDRVGEQYF.

This chain connects TRBV19 to TRBJ1-1; D is uncertain. CDR3 size: 15 residues. Germline V gene lookup returns CDR1 LNHDA and CDR2 SQIVND (reference sequence). V gave up 3 bases and J gave up 1 base, with 12 bases separating them. CDR3 amino acids: CASSIPRHRNTEAFF. The CDR3 DNA sequence: TGTGCCAGTAGTATCCCCCGGCATAGGAACACTGAAGCTTTCTTT.

This clone came up once. The V and J genes are TRBV4-1 and TRBJ1-6; D gene unclear. CDR3 length: 15 residues. Germline V gene data show CDR1 as MGHRA and CDR2 as YSYEKL. Trimming took off 0 bases at V and 6 bases at J, with 9 bases between the two ends. The CDR3 coding sequence is TGCGCCAGCAGCCAAGATTGGTTGGGTAATTCACCCCTCCACTTT. Amino acids: CASSQDWLGNSPLHF.

The chain recombines TRBV2 with TRBJ2-3, with D perhaps being TRBD1 or TRBD2 (5 bases each). Germline CDR1 is SNHLY and CDR2 is FYNNEI. Trimming took off 5 bases at V and 3 bases at J, with 12 bases between the two ends. The CDR3 spans 14 residues. The CDR3 DNA follows: TGTGCCAGCAGTCGGGGCAGCCCTACAGATACGCAGTATTTT. It is translated as CASSRGSPTDTQYF.

There are a few counts of this clone. The chain recombines TRBV5-1 with TRBJ2-2; D is perhaps TRBD2 (6 bases). The CDR3 has 15 amino acids. Trimming removed 0 bases at V and 4 bases at J, with 10 bases between. Germline V gene lookup returns CDR1 SGHRS and CDR2 YFSETQ. CDR3 nucleotide sequence: TGCGCCAGCAGCTTGGACGGGGGTGGCACCGGGGAGCTGTTTTTT. Translating gives CASSLDGGGTGELFF.

The genes are TRBV27 and TRBJ1-2; TRBD1 matches at 8 bases. The germline V gene encodes CDR1 MNHEY and CDR2 SMNVEV (reference sequence). The CDR3 has 18 residues. The V gene end was trimmed by 4 bases and the J gene end by 3 bases; junction bases not matched to a gene: 16. The CDR3 DNA follows: TGTGCCAGCAGTTCATATGACAGGGGCTTAGTTTTTCACTATGGCTACACCTTC. Translating gives CASSSYDRGLVFHYGYTF.

This chain joins TRBV5-6 and TRBJ2-1, with 9 nucleotides matching TRBD2. This CDR3 has 15 residues. J lost 7 bases, V lost 2 bases, and 7 bases had no gene match. Germline lookup yields CDR1 SGHDT and CDR2 YYEEEE. CDR3 DNA: TGTGCCAGCAGCTTAAGCGGGGGGAGGAGGAATGAGCAGTTCTTC. The encoded protein is CASSLSGGRRNEQFF.

The V and J genes are TRBV29-1 and TRBJ2-2; a weak D match, TRBD1 (5 bases). The CDR3 consists of 13 residues. Germline CDR1 reads SQVTM; CDR2 reads ANQGSEA. CDR3 region: CSGVQENTGELFF. CDR3 in DNA: TGCAGTGGTGTACAGGAGAACACCGGGGAGCTGTTTTTT.

V gene TRBV18 combines with J gene TRBJ2-2; D call uncertain. The CDR3 length is 13 residues. Per germline, CDR1 KGHSH and CDR2 LQKENI. V was pared by 6 bases and J by 6 bases, with 11 bases between. The CDR3 loop is CASSPPWAGELFF. The CDR3 DNA reads as TGTGCCAGCTCCCCCCCATGGGCCGGGGAGCTGTTTTTT.

V usage is TRBV5-1 and J usage is TRBJ2-7; D is undetermined. Trimming removed 4 bases at V and 0 bases at J, with 14 bases between. The germline CDR1 and CDR2 sequences are SGHRS and YFSETQ. The CDR3 loop spans 15 amino acids. The CDR3 here is CASSLRSSISYEQYF. CDR3 sequence (DNA): TGCGCCAGCAGCCTTCGGAGCAGCATCTCCTACGAGCAGTACTTC.

This chain uses TRBV30 with TRBJ1-5; D is perhaps TRBD1 (6 bases). Germline CDR1 and CDR2: GTSNPN and SVGIG (reference sequence). V lost 0 bases and J 7 bases, leaving 13 bases between the germline ends. The CDR3 extends over 14 amino acids. As DNA, the CDR3 is TGTGCCTGGAGTGTACGTGGGGGCTTGCAGCCCCAGCATTTT. Its translation: CAWSVRGGLQPQHF.

The chain is built from TRBV19 and TRBJ2-3; D remains ambiguous. V lost 6 bases, J lost 2 bases, and 15 bases lay in between. This CDR3 spans 15 amino acids. Germline V gene sequence: CDR1 LNHDA, CDR2 SQIVND (reference sequence). CDR3 sequence (DNA): TGTGCCAGTAGGGACCCGGGTCTTTACACAGATACGCAGTATTTT. Translation gives CASRDPGLYTDTQYF.

The V and J genes are TRBV9 and TRBJ1-5, with D possibly TRBD1 on 5 matching bases. The CDR3 runs 16 residues. The germline gives CDR1 SGDLS, CDR2 YYNGEE. Trimming shortened V by 0 bases and J by 1 base, and 11 bases separated the two germline ends. As DNA, the CDR3 is TGTGCCAGCAGCGTAGGGGGGGAACGGAGCAATCAGCCCCAGCATTTT. This translates into CASSVGGERSNQPQHF.

This chain joins TRBV5-6 and TRBJ2-7; 7 nucleotides line up with TRBD1. The V segment lost 6 bases and the J segment 3 bases; nucleotides outside the gene matches: 6. CDR1 is SGHDT and CDR2 is YYEEEE in the germline V gene. The CDR3 is 13 residues long. CDR3 in DNA: TGTGCCAGCAACGACAGGGCTAGCTACGAGCAGTACTTC. Its protein product is CASNDRASYEQYF.

The chain combines TRBV25-1 with TRBJ2-1, with unresolved D. The CDR3 runs 11 residues. The V gene's germline CDR1 is MGHDK and CDR2 SYGVNS. The ends were cut back, 2 bases at V and 6 bases at J, with 2 bases in the middle. CDR3 nucleotide sequence: TGTGCCAGCAGTGAAGTCAATGAGCAGTTCTTC. Translation: CASSEVNEQFF.

This clone occurred a few times. The V and J genes are TRBV28 and TRBJ1-1; no definite D call. The germline CDR1 and CDR2 sequences are MDHEN and SYDVKM. The V end was cut by 6 bases, the J end by 5 bases, with 13 bases between. This CDR3 comprises 13 residues. CDR3 amino acids: CASSLRGRTEAFF. CDR3 in DNA: TGTGCCAGCAGCCTCCGGGGAAGGACTGAAGCTTTCTTT.